This entry lists 31 T cell receptor beta chains sequenced from one sample in a study of blood T cell repertoires in COVID-19 (TCRdb year 2020). The receptor library was made with the immunoSEQ multiplex PCR assay. Drawn from immuneACCESS, this table holds only the in-frame rearrangements with V and J called that TCRdb kept. Clones are partly lost; checked studies trace under half to an unresolved V gene and leave the rest unexplained. The sample has around 70,000 clones on record, approximately 80% of them singletons. 20% to 25% of the sample rests with the top ten. Sequenced input: peripheral blood. The receptors were gathered from a woman aged 70-85 years with acute or convalescent COVID-19.

The rearrangement joins TRBV12-3 or TRBV12-4 to TRBJ1-5; TRBD1 matches 9 bases. J gave up 5 bases and V 6 bases, and 2 bases lay outside the gene matches. CDR3 size: 13 residues. CDR3 residues: CASRRTGDQPQHF. The DNA for the CDR3 is TGTGCCAGCAGAAGGACAGGGGATCAGCCCCAGCATTTT.

The chain is built from TRBV28 and TRBJ1-1, with D maybe TRBD1 (6 bases). Germline lookup yields CDR1 MDHEN and CDR2 SYDVKM. V lost 7 bases and J lost 7, with 13 bases in between. This CDR3 is 12 amino acids long. The CDR3: CASNTGYNEAFF. The CDR3 DNA is TGTGCCAGCAATACAGGGTATAATGAAGCTTTCTTT.

The rearrangement joins TRBV7-9 to TRBJ1-1; 8 nucleotides match TRBD1. Looked up from germline, CDR1 is SEHNR and CDR2 is FQNEAQ (reference sequence). V lost 4 bases to trimming and J lost 4 bases; unmatched junction nucleotides: 5. The CDR3 contains 14 residues. The CDR3 region is CASSSGGLTTEAFF. In nucleotides, the CDR3 is TGTGCCAGCAGCTCAGGGGGCCTGACCACTGAAGCTTTCTTT.

This clone was detected a few times. The chain combines TRBV19 with TRBJ2-2; a weak D match, TRBD2 (6 bases). The CDR3 length is 16 residues. CDR1 is LNHDA and CDR2 is SQIVND in the germline V gene (reference sequence). Trimming pared 4 bases from V and 4 bases from J, leaving 16 bases between. The CDR3 loop reads CASSSGVRLTTGELFF. The CDR3 nucleotides are TGTGCCAGTAGTAGCGGGGTTCGGCTAACCACCGGGGAGCTGTTTTTT.

The chain recombines TRBV6-1 with TRBJ1-5, with D hard to call. The V gene lost 0 bases and the J gene lost 0 bases, with 12 bases spanning the gap. Germline CDR1 is MNHNS and CDR2 is SASEGT. This CDR3 region has 17 residues. The CDR3: CASSEALLEYSNQPQHF. The CDR3 DNA sequence: TGTGCCAGCAGTGAAGCGCTTCTGGAGTATAGCAATCAGCCCCAGCATTTT.

The chain links TRBV5-6 to TRBJ2-5; the D gene is possibly TRBD1 (5 bases). Germline V CDR1 and CDR2: SGHDT, YYEEEE. The germline V and J ends were trimmed by 3 bases and 0 bases, with 12 bases remaining between them. The CDR3 covers 15 residues. The DNA of the CDR3 is TGTGCCAGCAGCTGGGGCCAAGGATACCAAGAGACCCAGTACTTC. It is translated as CASSWGQGYQETQYF.

This clone came up once. The genes are TRBV9 and TRBJ1-5; 9 nucleotides line up with TRBD1. V was pared by 3 bases and J by 7 bases, with 8 bases of the junction left unmatched. Germline values: CDR1 SGDLS, CDR2 YYNGEE. The CDR3 has 15 amino acids. The CDR3: CASSAGTGSGQPQHF. The CDR3 nucleotides read TGTGCCAGCAGCGCCGGGACAGGGTCTGGCCAGCCCCAGCATTTT.

In this sample, this clone turned up once. V is TRBV20-1 and J is TRBJ2-7; TRBD2 matches 10 bases. V was clipped by 3 bases and J by 3 bases; unmatched bases: 5. The germline V gene encodes CDR1 DFQATT and CDR2 SNEGSKA (reference sequence). The CDR3 runs 14 residues. The CDR3 region is CSASKASGSYEQYF. The CDR3 coding sequence is TGCAGTGCTAGTAAGGCTAGCGGGAGCTACGAGCAGTACTTC.

This chain joins TRBV4-2 and TRBJ2-5, with TRBD2 matching 8 bases. Looked up from germline, CDR1 is LGHNA and CDR2 is YNFKEQ. With V trimmed by 2 bases and J by 4 bases, 6 bases remained unmatched. The CDR3 extends over 15 amino acids. CDR3 DNA sequence: TGTGCCAGCAGCCAATCAAAGCGGGAGCTAGAGACCCAGTACTTC. Translated, it gives CASSQSKRELETQYF.

The chain combines TRBV7-6 with TRBJ2-3, with 8 bases fitting TRBD2. The CDR3 runs 15 residues. Germline assignment: CDR1 SGHVS and CDR2 FNYEAQ. Unmatched junction bases numbered 5, after V lost 1 base and J lost 5 bases. As DNA, the CDR3 is TGTGCCAGCAGCTTAGAAGCGGGAGTACGAGATACGCAGTATTTT. Translated: CASSLEAGVRDTQYF.

This chain uses TRBV18 with TRBJ1-6; 8 nucleotides line up with TRBD1. In germline, CDR1 is KGHSH, CDR2 LQKENI. V shed 4 bases and J 7 bases; nucleotides not matched to a gene: 3. The CDR3 extends over 14 amino acids. As DNA, the CDR3 is TGTGCCAGCTCACAAGGACAGGGAAATTCACCCCTCCACTTT. Its translation: CASSQGQGNSPLHF.

Regarding this clone: One junction end does not reproduce the germline sequence, and a read error may be involved. V usage is TRBV25-1 and J usage is TRBJ1-1; D unresolved. Germline-derived CDR1 and CDR2 are MGHDK and SYGVNS. The CDR3 has 13 amino acids. The CDR3 protein is CASSERPNTKAFF. The CDR3 DNA is TGTGCCAGCAGTGAACGACCGAACACTAAAGCTTTCTTT.

This clone was detected ten times or more. The V gene is TRBV4-2, the J gene TRBJ2-3; D is uncertain. Germline loops: CDR1 LGHNA, CDR2 YNFKEQ. Trimming stripped 2 bases from V and 0 bases from J, with 9 bases between. The CDR3 consists of 15 residues. CDR3 residues: CASSQQASSTDTQYF. The CDR3 DNA reads as TGTGCCAGCAGCCAACAGGCGTCTAGCACAGATACGCAGTATTTT.

In this sample, this clone turned up once. The chain uses TRBV9 and TRBJ2-3, with D hard to call. The CDR3 consists of 14 residues. Germline V gene lookup returns CDR1 SGDLS and CDR2 YYNGEE. Deletions cut 0 bases from V and 4 bases from J, with 9 bases between. CDR3 DNA sequence: TGTGCCAGCAGCGTAGTAGCTGTAGCAGATACGCAGTATTTT. Its translation is CASSVVAVADTQYF.

The chain recombines TRBV3-1 (or the pseudogene TRBV3-2) with TRBJ2-5, with unresolved D. This CDR3 is built from 14 residues. V dropped 1 base and J dropped 0 bases, with 6 bases sitting between them. The germline V gene encodes CDR1 LGHDT and CDR2 YNNKEL (reference sequence). The CDR3 DNA reads as TGTGCCAGCAGCCAAGGCAGGCACCAAGAGACCCAGTACTTC. Amino acids: CASSQGRHQETQYF.

The V and J genes are TRBV27 and TRBJ1-6; D gene ambiguous. The length of the CDR3 is 14 residues. In germline, CDR1 is MNHEY, CDR2 SMNVEV (reference sequence). V gave up 4 bases and J gave up 6 bases, with 10 bases separating them. This CDR3 reads CASSSQRANSPLHF. CDR3 sequence (DNA): TGTGCCAGCAGTTCCCAGAGGGCTAATTCACCCCTCCACTTT.

The rearrangement links TRBV11-2 to TRBJ2-7; 7 nucleotides agree with TRBD2. The CDR3 sequence is 15 residues long. V trimming: 0 bases; J trimming: 2 bases; junction bases outside the gene matches: 4. CDR1 is SGHAT and CDR2 is FQNNGV in the germline V gene. DNA of the CDR3: TGTGCCAGCAGCTTAGAAGGCGGGAGTCCCTACGAGCAGTACTTC. Translation gives CASSLEGGSPYEQYF.

The chain recombines TRBV7-9 with TRBJ1-2; D might be TRBD1 (6 bases). Trimming left V 4 bases short and J 3 bases short, with 15 bases between. Germline values: CDR1 SEHNR, CDR2 FQNEAQ (reference sequence). This CDR3 has 15 amino acids. The CDR3 DNA follows: TGTGCCAGCAGCTCGCAGGGGCGGACTTACTATGGCTACACCTTC. This sequence encodes CASSSQGRTYYGYTF.

CDR3 residues: CASSSSLRDTSRYGYTF. CDR3 coding DNA: TGTGCCAGCAGTTCCTCCCTCCGGGACACATCACGCTATGGCTACACCTTC. The chain has TRBV28 and TRBJ1-2; weak D call: TRBD1 (6 bases). The germline V gene encodes CDR1 MDHEN and CDR2 SYDVKM. Trimming stripped 4 bases from V and 4 bases from J, with 22 bases between. The CDR3 has 17 residues.

The V gene is TRBV6-6, the J gene TRBJ2-7; D is perhaps TRBD1 (5 bases). Trimming cost V 6 bases and J 4 bases, with 19 bases left between them. This CDR3 is built from 15 residues. CDR1 is MNHNY, CDR2 SVGAGI, per germline (reference sequence). CDR3 nucleotides: TGTGCCAGCAGGGCCTTTGGGGCGGTGGAGTACGAGCAGTACTTC. Protein sequence: CASRAFGAVEYEQYF.

The sample holds one count of this clone. This chain joins TRBV7-3 and TRBJ1-1; D is unresolved. In germline, CDR1 is SGHTA, CDR2 FQGTGA. This CDR3 has 12 amino acids. The V end was cut by 5 bases, the J end by 5 bases, with 9 bases between. The CDR3 reads CASSPGRTEAFF. The DNA for the CDR3 is TGTGCCAGCAGCCCCGGGAGGACTGAAGCTTTCTTT.

This chain links TRBV4-2 with TRBJ2-5; TRBD2 agrees at 11 bases. This CDR3 spans 15 amino acids. The V gene end was trimmed by 0 bases and the J gene end by 4 bases; junction bases not matched to a gene: 1. Germline-derived CDR1 and CDR2 are LGHNA and YNFKEQ. The CDR3 protein is CASSQDLAGGETQYF. The CDR3 region has the DNA TGTGCCAGCAGCCAAGACCTAGCGGGAGGAGAGACCCAGTACTTC.

J is TRBJ2-1 and V is TRBV18; the match to TRBD2 covers 9 bases. J lost 5 bases, V lost 6 bases, and 8 bases had no gene match. CDR1 KGHSH and CDR2 LQKENI come from the germline V gene. The CDR3 covers 15 residues. As DNA, the CDR3 is TGTGCCAGCTCCCCTCCGGGACTAGCCCACAATGAGCAGTTCTTC. Protein product: CASSPPGLAHNEQFF.

J is TRBJ1-2 and V is TRBV18, with D maybe TRBD1 (5 bases). The germline gives CDR1 KGHSH, CDR2 LQKENI. V dropped 3 bases and J dropped 3 bases, with 17 bases sitting between them. The CDR3 has 16 amino acids. CDR3 loop: CASSPPLGRGYYGYTF. The CDR3, as DNA: TGTGCCAGCTCACCCCCCCTTGGTCGGGGGTACTATGGCTACACCTTC.

V usage is TRBV11-2 and J usage is TRBJ2-7, with 8 bases matching TRBD2. Trimming at V came to 5 bases and at J to 0 bases, leaving 9 bases not matched to a gene. This CDR3 region has 16 residues. The V gene's germline CDR1 is SGHAT and CDR2 FQNNGV. The CDR3 loop is CASSVGIAGRSYEQYF. In DNA form, the CDR3 reads TGTGCCAGCAGCGTTGGAATAGCGGGACGCTCCTACGAGCAGTACTTC.

This chain connects TRBV5-1 to TRBJ2-1, with TRBD2 identical over 13 bases. Germline values: CDR1 SGHRS, CDR2 YFSETQ. The V and J ends lost 4 bases and 7 bases, in that order; junction bases with no gene match: 5. The CDR3 totals 15 residues. CDR3 sequence reads: CASSELAGGPNEQFF. The DNA for the CDR3 is TGCGCCAGCAGCGAACTAGCGGGAGGGCCTAATGAGCAGTTCTTC. The whole variable domain, remainder taken from reference TRBV5-1 and TRBJ2-1, is KAGVTQTPRYLIKTRGQQVTLSCSPISGHRSVSWYQQTPGQGLQFLFEYFSETQRNKGNFPGRFSGRQFSNSRSEMNVSTLELGDSALYLCASSELAGGPNEQFFGPGTRLTVL.

This chain joins TRBV4-2 and TRBJ2-7; 8 nucleotides line up with TRBD1. V was pared by 3 bases and J by 7 bases, with 11 bases of the junction left unmatched. CDR1 LGHNA and CDR2 YNFKEQ come from the germline V gene. The CDR3 spans 15 residues. CDR3 sequence reads: CASSHAPGQEGEQYF. The DNA of the CDR3 is TGTGCCAGCAGCCATGCTCCGGGACAGGAGGGGGAGCAGTACTTC.

This sequence joins TRBV5-4 and TRBJ2-7; D is possibly TRBD2 (5 bases). Per the germline V gene, CDR1 is SGHNT and CDR2 is YYREEE (reference sequence). V was pared by 2 bases and J by 6 bases, with 6 bases between. This CDR3 is 11 amino acids long. Here the CDR3 reads CASSFGLEQYF. CDR3 in DNA: TGTGCCAGCAGCTTCGGACTCGAGCAGTACTTC.

This chain joins TRBV29-1 and TRBJ2-3; TRBD2 matches 9 bases. V dropped 6 bases and J dropped 10; count of bases not matched to a gene: 8. The CDR3 runs to 12 residues. Germline CDR1 reads SQVTM; CDR2 reads ANQGSEA. CDR3 sequence: CSVGVAGAPQYF. The CDR3 region has the DNA TGCAGCGTGGGGGTAGCGGGAGCTCCGCAGTATTTT.

The chain uses TRBV28 and TRBJ2-3; 7 nucleotides line up with TRBD1. Trimming took 8 bases from V and 2 from J; bases not matched to a gene: 13. CDR1 and CDR2 from the germline V gene are MDHEN and SYDVKM. This CDR3 spans 16 amino acids. The CDR3 DNA sequence: TGTGCCAGCGACTCTGCCCGGGACAGACACACAGATACGCAGTATTTT. It encodes CASDSARDRHTDTQYF.

The V gene is TRBV10-3, the J gene TRBJ2-3; 9 bases match TRBD2. CDR1 is ENHRY and CDR2 is SYGVKD in the germline V gene. V lost 11 bases, J lost 4 bases, and 7 bases stayed unmatched. The CDR3 loop spans 13 amino acids. Here the CDR3 reads CASKAGGPDTQYF. CDR3 coding DNA: TGTGCCTCGAAGGCGGGAGGGCCAGATACGCAGTATTTT.